The clone carrying this TCR beta chain was counted only a few times. The sample comes from a study of CD8+ T cells in alopecia areata. Extracted from the samples, RNA was reverse transcribed into cDNA to serve as the sequencing template. Repertoires were generated with immunoSEQ multiplex PCR, while TCRdb's copy carries only in-frame clones and drops some. The table has over 95,000 clones, 41% seen once. In germline, CDR1 is SGHAT, CDR2 FQNNGV. The CDR3 covers 16 residues. The junction had 13 bases not matched to a gene; V was cut back by 4 bases and J by 10 bases. The rearrangement links TRBV11-2 to TRBJ2-1, with 10 bases lining up with TRBD2. Sequenced sample: CD4+ T cells sorted from blood. This sequence was found in a human donor with alopecia areata. The DNA for the CDR3 is TGTGCCAGCAGCTCCCTAGCGGGAGTCTTCACTCGCGAGCAGTTCTTC. The encoded protein is CASSSLAGVFTREQFF.